The 30 T cell receptor beta chains listed next were all sequenced from one sample in a study of T cell repertoires in cytomegalovirus infection. A single record per CDR3 protein comes from TCRdb applying MiXCR to the reads. In the table there are about 360,000 distinct CDR3 sequences, over 15% of which are singletons. Sequencing used PBMCs. The receptors stem from a human donor in good health (CMV status not recorded). Some clones in this sample may be carry-over from other donors' samples.

This clonotype was recorded many times. The chain joins TRBV7-9 to TRBJ2-5; the match to TRBD1 covers 8 bases. The CDR3 contains 16 residues. Germline V gene sequence: CDR1 SEHNR, CDR2 FQNEAQ (reference sequence). With 5 bases clipped from V and 3 bases from J, the junction kept 11 bases outside the gene matches. The chain's CDR3 is CASSLSVDRGEETQYF. As DNA, the CDR3 is TGTGCCAGCAGCCTTTCTGTAGACAGGGGAGAAGAGACCCAGTACTTC.

This clonotype occurred many times. The V call is TRBV7-2, the J call TRBJ2-5; 8 bases match TRBD1. The CDR3 spans 14 residues. CDR1 and CDR2 (germline): SGHTA, FQGNSA. Trimming at V came to 6 bases and at J to 5 bases, leaving 8 bases not matched to a gene. The CDR3 DNA sequence: TGTGCCAGCAGACCCGACAGGGGTGTGGAGACCCAGTACTTC. This codes for CASRPDRGVETQYF.

There are a few counts of this clonotype. The genes are TRBV19 and TRBJ2-3; D possibly corresponds to TRBD1 (6 bases). Germline V gives CDR1 LNHDA, CDR2 SQIVND (reference sequence). V lost 4 bases to trimming and J lost 1 base, with 15 bases between them. The CDR3 loop spans 16 amino acids. The CDR3 loop is CASSKNRAGGTDTQYF. CDR3 in DNA: TGTGCCAGTAGTAAAAACAGGGCAGGTGGCACAGATACGCAGTATTTT.

There are many counts of this clonotype. The chain couples TRBV6-2 or TRBV6-3 to TRBJ2-1, with D unclear. CDR1 MNHEY and CDR2 SVGEGT come from the germline V gene. Trimming left V 5 bases short and J 6 bases short, with 14 bases between. CDR3 length: 14 residues. CDR3 nucleotide sequence: TGTGCCAGCAGTCAGACTTTAGTGGGCAATGAGCAGTTCTTC. It translates to CASSQTLVGNEQFF.

This chain uses TRBV7-6 with TRBJ2-6, with a weak D call TRBD2 (6 bases). CDR1 and CDR2 (germline): SGHVS, FNYEAQ. The length of the CDR3 is 16 residues. Trimming removed 5 bases at V and 4 bases at J, with 15 bases between. The CDR3 DNA follows: TGTGCCAGCAGCCGAAGGTGGGGGGACGGGGCCAACGTCCTGACTTTC. Its translation: CASSRRWGDGANVLTF.

The chain carries TRBV20-1 and TRBJ2-1; D remains ambiguous. V gave up 3 bases and J gave up 3 bases, with 12 bases separating them. CDR1 and CDR2 from the germline V gene are DFQATT and SNEGSKA (reference sequence). The CDR3 has 14 amino acids. The CDR3 is CSARPPPGYNEQFF. The CDR3 region has the DNA TGCAGTGCTAGGCCCCCACCCGGCTACAATGAGCAGTTCTTC.

At least ten counts were recorded for this clonotype. The chain carries TRBV5-4 and TRBJ2-5; the match to TRBD1 covers 7 bases. The V gene's germline CDR1 is SGHNT and CDR2 YYREEE (reference sequence). V lost 5 bases and J lost 0; bases outside the gene matches: 4. The CDR3 has 14 residues. CDR3 region: CASSFGTDQETQYF. The CDR3 nucleotides are TGTGCCAGCAGTTTCGGGACAGACCAAGAGACCCAGTACTTC.

The chain employs TRBV7-8 and TRBJ2-1; 8 bases agree with TRBD1. Losses at the gene ends were 4 bases for V and 5 bases for J; bases not matched to a gene: 7. CDR3 size: 15 residues. Germline V gene lookup returns CDR1 SGHVS and CDR2 FQNEAQ. The CDR3 nucleotides read TGTGCCAGCAGCTCAGACGACAGGGGCGACAATGAGCAGTTCTTC. Translation gives CASSSDDRGDNEQFF.

This clonotype was seen repeatedly, ten times or more. CDR3 nucleotides: TGTGCCAGCAGCTCCCGGGATAGCGGGGCTCTCACAGATACGCAGTATTTT. It is translated as CASSSRDSGALTDTQYF. The J gene is TRBJ2-3, the V gene TRBV11-1; 8 bases map to TRBD2. The CDR3 runs to 17 residues. Germline V gives CDR1 SGHAT, CDR2 FQDESV (reference sequence). The V segment lost 4 bases and the J segment 2 bases; nucleotides outside the gene matches: 11.

The sample holds a few counts of this clonotype. V gene TRBV19 combines with J gene TRBJ1-5; no clear D gene. Per germline, CDR1 LNHDA and CDR2 SQIVND (reference sequence). The CDR3 runs to 14 residues. V lost 4 bases, J lost 4 bases, and 11 bases lay in between. The chain's CDR3 is CASSSWQRNQPQHF. CDR3 DNA: TGTGCCAGTAGTAGTTGGCAGAGGAATCAGCCCCAGCATTTT.

The gene calls are TRBV27 and TRBJ1-1; D ambiguous. The germline CDR1 and CDR2 sequences are MNHEY and SMNVEV (reference sequence). CDR3 size: 15 residues. V lost 4 bases and J 0 bases, leaving 12 bases between the germline ends. CDR3 sequence reads: CASSSSVLMNTEAFF. The DNA for the CDR3 is TGTGCCAGCAGTTCCAGCGTACTGATGAACACTGAAGCTTTCTTT.

This clonotype came up a few times. This chain connects TRBV7-6 to TRBJ2-1; the D gene is possibly TRBD2 (5 bases). Trimming stripped 8 bases from V and 8 bases from J, with 22 bases between. Germline V gene sequence: CDR1 SGHVS, CDR2 FNYEAQ. CDR3 length equals 15 residues. CDR3 residues: CASGPTGGMADEQFF. Here the CDR3 DNA reads TGTGCCAGCGGACCCACTGGAGGAATGGCCGATGAGCAGTTCTTC. Together with reference TRBV7-6 and TRBJ2-1, the CDR3 gives the full variable domain: GAGVSQSPRYKVTKRGQDVALRCDPISGHVSLYWYRQALGQGPEFLTYFNYEAQQDKSGLPNDRFSAERPEGSISTLTIQRTEQRDSAMYRCASGPTGGMADEQFFGPGTRLTVL.

V gene TRBV6-4 combines with J gene TRBJ2-3; 13 bases map to TRBD2. Germline V lookup: CDR1 MRHNA, CDR2 SNTAGT. This CDR3 region has 14 residues. The V gene end was trimmed by 3 bases and the J gene end by 11 bases; junction bases not matched to a gene: 5. CDR3: CASSEYGTSGKQYF. In nucleotides, the CDR3 is TGTGCCAGCAGTGAGTATGGGACTAGCGGGAAGCAGTATTTT.

This clonotype came up many times. The rearrangement uses TRBV7-2 and TRBJ2-3; 9 positions agree with TRBD1. The J segment lost 6 bases and the V segment lost 5 bases, leaving 9 bases of the junction unmatched. This CDR3 contains 15 residues. CDR1 is SGHTA and CDR2 is FQGNSA in the germline V gene. CDR3 nucleotides: TGTGCCAGCAGCCGACGGACAGGGGTTTTGGATACGCAGTATTTT. It specifies CASSRRTGVLDTQYF. The full variable domain, completed using reference TRBV7-2 and TRBJ2-3, is GAGVSQSPSNKVTEKGKDVELRCDPISGHTALYWYRQSLGQGLEFLIYFQGNSAPDKSGLPSDRFSAERTGGSVSTLTIQRTQQEDSAVYLCASSRRTGVLDTQYFGPGTRLTVL.

The chain combines TRBV27 with TRBJ2-7, with D tentatively TRBD1 (6 bases). In germline, CDR1 is MNHEY, CDR2 SMNVEV (reference sequence). V was cut by 3 bases and J by 4 bases, with 10 bases left in between. CDR3 length: 13 residues. CDR3 in amino acids: CASSFSQGYEQYF. As DNA, the CDR3 is TGTGCCAGCAGTTTTTCACAGGGTTACGAGCAGTACTTC.

This clonotype has a handful of counts. The chain is built from TRBV12-5 and TRBJ2-5; TRBD1 agrees at 8 bases. The CDR3 has 15 amino acids. J lost 2 bases, V lost 6 bases, and 8 bases had no gene match. CDR1 LGHNT and CDR2 FRNRAP come from the germline V gene. CDR3 nucleotides: TGTGCTAGTGGAACCGGACAGGGCGGGCAAGAGACCCAGTACTTC. Amino acid sequence: CASGTGQGGQETQYF.

The rearrangement joins TRBV5-1 to TRBJ2-7, with no clear D. The CDR3 runs 12 residues. Germline lookup yields CDR1 SGHRS and CDR2 YFSETQ. V was trimmed by 7 bases and J by 6 bases, leaving 14 bases between them. Here the CDR3 reads CASQSSGGEQYF. The CDR3 nucleotides read TGCGCCAGCCAATCCTCAGGTGGCGAGCAGTACTTC.

The table lists this clonotype with many counts. This sequence joins TRBV12-3 or TRBV12-4 and TRBJ2-2, with 10 bases lining up with TRBD2. The CDR3 extends over 15 amino acids. Trimming took 6 bases from V and 3 from J; bases not matched to a gene: 4. The CDR3 DNA is TGTGCCAGCAGATTGACTAGCGGGTACACCGGGGAGCTGTTTTTT. Amino acid sequence: CASRLTSGYTGELFF.

This clonotype was observed at least ten times. CDR3 sequence reads: CASSPRFATNEKLFF. DNA for the CDR3: TGTGCCAGCAGCCCAAGGTTTGCAACTAATGAAAAACTGTTTTTT. The gene calls are TRBV7-2 and TRBJ1-4; the D is unclear. The CDR3 sequence is 15 residues long. With 5 bases removed from V and 0 bases from J, the gap between germline ends came to 10 bases. Germline CDR1 SGHTA, CDR2 FQGNSA.

This rearrangement joins TRBV20-1 to TRBJ2-1, with 8 bases matching TRBD2. This CDR3 is built from 15 residues. Germline V gene data show CDR1 as DFQATT and CDR2 as SNEGSKA (reference sequence). V shed 4 bases, J shed 7 bases, and the junction held 12 bases outside the gene matches. CDR3 loop: CSAIRVAGNPNEQFF. The CDR3 DNA reads as TGCAGTGCTATACGAGTAGCGGGAAACCCTAATGAGCAGTTCTTC.

CDR3 DNA sequence: TGTGCCAGCAGCTCACGGACTGACGCCACCGGGGAGCTGTTTTTT. Translating it yields CASSSRTDATGELFF. The chain uses TRBV5-5 and TRBJ2-2, with D perhaps matching TRBD2 (5 bases). This CDR3 is built from 15 residues. Germline V gene lookup returns CDR1 SGHKS and CDR2 YYEKEE (reference sequence). The germline V and J ends were trimmed by 3 bases and 4 bases, with 13 bases remaining between them. Full variable domain (remainder filled in from reference TRBV5-5 and TRBJ2-2): DAGVTQSPTHLIKTRGQQVTLRCSPISGHKSVSWYQQVLGQGPQFIFQYYEKEERGRGNFPDRFSARQFPNYSSELNVNALLLGDSALYLCASSSRTDATGELFFGEGSRLTVL.

The chain recombines TRBV5-1 with TRBJ2-1; 7 nucleotides agree with TRBD2. Per the germline V gene, CDR1 is SGHRS and CDR2 is YFSETQ. With V trimmed by 0 bases and J by 4 bases, 4 bases remained unmatched. This CDR3 spans 15 amino acids. The DNA for the CDR3 is TGCGCCAGCAGCTTGGTCCCTAGCGGATACAATGAGCAGTTCTTC. This sequence encodes CASSLVPSGYNEQFF.

The rearrangement joins TRBV5-6 to TRBJ1-6; a weak D match, TRBD1 (6 bases). The germline gives CDR1 SGHDT, CDR2 YYEEEE. V lost 4 bases, J lost 0 bases, and 23 bases lay in between. This CDR3 is built from 20 residues. The CDR3 coding sequence is TGTGCCAGCAGCCGTGGGCCTACAGGGCGGGTTAGCTCCTATAATTCACCCCTCCACTTT. Its protein product is CASSRGPTGRVSSYNSPLHF.

The sample holds a few counts of this clonotype. The chain uses TRBV4-1 and TRBJ1-2; weak D call: TRBD1 (6 bases). Germline values: CDR1 MGHRA, CDR2 YSYEKL. This CDR3 has 15 amino acids. Trimming took off 4 bases at V and 6 bases at J, with 18 bases between the two ends. Written as DNA, the CDR3 is TGCGCCAGCAGCCCCCTCTCGGGAGGGGGGGATGGCTACACCTTC. Residues: CASSPLSGGGDGYTF.

The chain links TRBV2 to TRBJ1-5; possibly TRBD1 for D (5 bases). CDR3 length: 16 residues. CDR1 is SNHLY and CDR2 is FYNNEI in the germline V gene. Trimming left V 3 bases short and J 7 bases short, with 19 bases between. In nucleotides, the CDR3 is TGTGCCAGCAGTGATGATTTGGGAGGGGTGAGGCAGCCCCAGCATTTT. Its translation is CASSDDLGGVRQPQHF.

The chain combines TRBV20-1 with TRBJ2-5, with 11 bases matching TRBD2. Germline trimming cut 6 bases from V and 3 bases from J; bases unmatched to any gene: 3. CDR1 is DFQATT, CDR2 SNEGSKA, per germline (reference sequence). The CDR3 spans 13 residues. CDR3 residues: CSALGLAEETQYF. The CDR3 DNA reads TGCAGTGCCCTGGGACTAGCGGAAGAGACCCAGTACTTC.

The rearrangement joins TRBV20-1 to TRBJ1-3; 7 positions match TRBD1. The CDR3 length is 15 residues. V lost 6 bases to trimming and J lost 0 bases; unmatched junction nucleotides: 8. CDR1 and CDR2 from the germline V gene are DFQATT and SNEGSKA (reference sequence). The CDR3 sequence is CSARDSEASGNTIYF. The DNA of the CDR3 is TGCAGTGCGAGGGACAGTGAAGCCTCTGGAAACACCATATATTTT.

At least ten counts were recorded for this clonotype. The genes are TRBV6-1 and TRBJ2-7; D is ambiguous. Trimming removed 8 bases at V and 1 base at J, with 9 bases between. Germline values: CDR1 MNHNS, CDR2 SASEGT. The CDR3 totals 12 residues. In DNA form, the CDR3 reads TGTGCCAGCCTCGGCAGATCCTACGAGCAGTACTTC. Translating it yields CASLGRSYEQYF.

About this clonotype: One base away lies a much larger clone, so this may be a sequencing read error. The rearrangement links TRBV7-2 to TRBJ2-7; 8 bases align to TRBD2. The CDR3 is 15 amino acids. Trimming cost V 5 bases and J 1 base; bases outside gene matches: 7. Germline loops: CDR1 SGHTA, CDR2 FQGNSA. The CDR3: CASSPTGTRSYEQYF. The CDR3 DNA follows: TGTGCCAGCAGCCCCACCGGGACTAGGTCCTACGAGCAGTACTTC.

This clonotype was counted only a few times. This rearrangement joins TRBV28 to TRBJ1-1; possible D gene TRBD1, 5 bases. Germline V gene lookup returns CDR1 MDHEN and CDR2 SYDVKM. The CDR3 is 13 amino acids. V lost 6 bases and J 2 bases, leaving 10 bases between the germline ends. The CDR3 here is CASRPTDNTEAFF. CDR3 sequence (DNA): TGTGCCAGCAGACCGACAGACAACACTGAAGCTTTCTTT.